Detailed here is one T cell receptor beta chain. Its specificity is not known. Its ends do not fully match the called genes, so a read error is possible. Other DNA sequences of this sample code for an identical CDR3. TCRdb's copy holds only in-frame clones and misses some; the assay was immunoSEQ multiplex PCR. The profile shows about 40,000 clones, under 90% of them singletons. This record belongs to a study of T cells in localized non-small cell lung cancer. Study-level points and caveats: Uninvolved nearby lung showed the greatest T cell clonality, exceeding that found in tumor. When the top 100 tumor clones were examined, a median around 58 of them also appeared in the adjacent lung, which was paired and uninvolved. Since sequencing was restricted to only one region of the tumor, intratumor heterogeneity remains a possibility.

The CDR3 consists of 15 residues. Germline CDR1 and CDR2: SNHLY and FYNNEI. This receptor was taken from a male donor aged 60 or older with stage II lung adenocarcinoma. The specimen comprised peripheral blood mononuclear cells, sampled before any cancer treatment. The V call is TRBV2, the J call TRBJ2-7; 14 nucleotides match TRBD2. CDR3 region: CASRGGTSGSYEQYF. DNA for the CDR3: TGTGCCAGCAGGGGGGGGACTAGCGGGAGTTACGAGCAGTACTTT.